The clone carrying this T cell receptor (beta chain) was seen more than once but under ten times. TCRdb ran MiXCR on the 5' RACE reads and lists one entry per CDR3 protein. This table has fewer than 15,000 distinct CDR3 sequences, around a quarter appearing once. V gave up 1 base and J gave up 6 bases; unmatched junction bases: 2. Germline values: CDR1 SEHNR, CDR2 FQNEAQ (reference sequence). The CDR3 runs 14 residues. The source of this sequence is a female donor with breast cancer. The sequencing input was naive CD4+ T cells sorted from blood. As to subset: naive CD4+ T cells, CD4+CD45RA+CD25-. The J gene is TRBJ1-4, the V gene TRBV7-9; 7 bases fit TRBD1. Here the CDR3 DNA reads TGTGCCAGCAGCTTAGAGGGGGCAGATGAAAAACTGTTTTTT. It encodes CASSLEGADEKLFF.